Each of the 12 T cell receptor beta chains below was sequenced from the same sample in a study of shared clonotypes between healthy human individuals. Measured with immunoSEQ multiplex PCR; TCRdb has only the in-frame clones, and not every one. Here the sample spans 1.5 million to 1.9 million clones, roughly 98% being singletons. Sequencing used naive CD4+ T cells sorted from blood. The subset is: CD45RA+ positively selected. These receptors were collected from a man in his thirties or forties in good health.

This chain uses TRBV27 with TRBJ2-2; D gene unclear. V lost 6 bases, J lost 3 bases, and 17 bases lay in between. The CDR3 covers 16 residues. Germline CDR1 reads MNHEY; CDR2 reads SMNVEV (reference sequence). CDR3 sequence (DNA): TGTGCCAGCAGCCCTTTGGGCCTTGATTACACCGGGGAGCTGTTTTTT. Amino acids: CASSPLGLDYTGELFF.

This chain joins TRBV5-5 and TRBJ2-2; 8 bases match TRBD1. With V trimmed by 0 bases and J by 5 bases, 12 bases remained unmatched. CDR1 is SGHKS, CDR2 YYEKEE, per germline (reference sequence). This CDR3 is 18 amino acids long. The CDR3 nucleotides read TGTGCCAGCAGCTTGGTCTTCTCCCGGACAGGGCCAACCGGGGAGCTGTTTTTT. It yields the protein CASSLVFSRTGPTGELFF.

The rearrangement uses TRBV9 and TRBJ2-2; D is perhaps TRBD2 (6 bases). This CDR3 is built from 16 residues. The germline V gene encodes CDR1 SGDLS and CDR2 YYNGEE. Trimming removed 0 bases at V and 0 bases at J, with 9 bases between. The CDR3 reads CASSVEAGTNTGELFF. The CDR3 nucleotides are TGTGCCAGCAGCGTAGAAGCGGGTACGAACACCGGGGAGCTGTTTTTT.

The V and J genes are TRBV18 and TRBJ2-7, with 7 bases aligning to TRBD1. Trimming cost V 3 bases and J 2 bases; bases outside gene matches: 7. Germline CDR1 KGHSH, CDR2 LQKENI. There are 15 residues in the CDR3. CDR3 sequence reads: CASSPVTGSTYEQYF. The CDR3 DNA is TGTGCCAGCTCACCCGTGACAGGGTCCACCTACGAGCAGTACTTC.

V usage is TRBV27 and J usage is TRBJ2-3; 8 bases map to TRBD2. The CDR3 is 13 residues long. The germline V gene has CDR1 MNHEY and CDR2 SMNVEV (reference sequence). Trimming removed 7 bases from V and 6 bases from J; junction bases left unmatched: 6. CDR3 in DNA: TGTGCCAGCACTACGCGGGGGGTGGATACGCAGTATTTT. Translating it yields CASTTRGVDTQYF.

V gene TRBV6-1 combines with J gene TRBJ2-7, with TRBD1 identical over 9 bases. The CDR3 length is 14 residues. V shed 8 bases and J 4 bases; nucleotides not matched to a gene: 9. The V gene's germline CDR1 is MNHNS and CDR2 SASEGT. CDR3 nucleotides: TGTGCCAGCCCCGGGACAGGGTCCATATACGAGCAGTACTTC. Translation gives CASPGTGSIYEQYF.

This chain connects TRBV4-3 to TRBJ2-2, with a possible D match to TRBD2 (6 bases). CDR3 length: 15 amino acids. Germline loops: CDR1 LGHNA, CDR2 YSLEER. V shed 4 bases and J shed 8 bases, with 17 bases lying between them. The CDR3 DNA reads as TGCGCCAGCAGCCTCCGCCGGGAGTTTAGTGGGGAGCTGTTTTTT. Its protein is CASSLRREFSGELFF.

This clone showed up just once. CDR3 sequence reads: CASSGQLAGVYEQYF. The CDR3 DNA is TGCGCCAGCAGCGGCCAGCTAGCGGGAGTCTACGAGCAGTACTTC. The V gene is TRBV5-1, the J gene TRBJ2-7; 10 positions agree with TRBD2. V trimming: 4 bases; J trimming: 3 bases; junction bases outside the gene matches: 7. Germline assignment: CDR1 SGHRS and CDR2 YFSETQ. This CDR3 comprises 15 residues.

V and J are TRBV7-2 and TRBJ1-2; perhaps TRBD1 as D (5 bases). V gave up 1 base and J gave up 4 bases, with 13 bases separating them. This CDR3 is 15 amino acids long. Germline V lookup: CDR1 SGHTA, CDR2 FQGNSA. In DNA, the CDR3 is TGTGCCAGCAGCTTAGACGTTTTGACAGCCTATGGCTACACCTTC. Translated: CASSLDVLTAYGYTF.

This clone was recorded once. This rearrangement joins TRBV7-9 to TRBJ2-6; D gene ambiguous. CDR1 SEHNR and CDR2 FQNEAQ come from the germline V gene (reference sequence). Trimming shortened V by 3 bases and J by 3 bases, and 21 bases separated the two germline ends. The CDR3 is 19 amino acids. Written as DNA, the CDR3 is TGTGCCAGCAGCTTTTGGAGCAGGCCCCGAGGTTTTGGGGCCAACGTCCTGACTTTC. This translates into CASSFWSRPRGFGANVLTF.

The chain combines TRBV6-5 with TRBJ2-2, with D possibly TRBD2 on 6 matching bases. CDR3 size: 14 residues. Germline V lookup: CDR1 MNHEY, CDR2 SVGAGI. V was clipped by 10 bases and J by 0 bases, with 12 bases between them. The DNA of the CDR3 is TGTGCCACCCGGGGGAACCCGAACACCGGGGAGCTGTTTTTT. Translated, it gives CATRGNPNTGELFF.

The chain links TRBV10-3 to TRBJ2-7, with 8 bases identical to TRBD1. Germline CDR1 ENHRY, CDR2 SYGVKD. CDR3 size: 15 residues. Trimming at V came to 0 bases and at J to 5 bases, leaving 6 bases not matched to a gene. The chain's CDR3 is CAISESRQGRNEQYF. For the CDR3, the DNA is TGTGCCATCAGTGAGTCGCGACAGGGGAGGAACGAGCAGTACTTC.